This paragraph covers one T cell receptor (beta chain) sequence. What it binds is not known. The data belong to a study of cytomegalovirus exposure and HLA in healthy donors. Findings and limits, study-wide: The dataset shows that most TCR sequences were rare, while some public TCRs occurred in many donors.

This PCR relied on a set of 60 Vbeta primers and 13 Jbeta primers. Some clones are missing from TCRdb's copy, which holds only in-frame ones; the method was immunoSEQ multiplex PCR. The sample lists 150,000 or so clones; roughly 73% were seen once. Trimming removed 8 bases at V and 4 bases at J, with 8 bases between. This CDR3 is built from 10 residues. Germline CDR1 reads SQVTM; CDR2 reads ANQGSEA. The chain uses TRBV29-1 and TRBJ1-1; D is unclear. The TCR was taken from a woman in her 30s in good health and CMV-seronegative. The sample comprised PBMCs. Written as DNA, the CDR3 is TGCAGCACGCAGATCACTGAAGCTTTCTTT. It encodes CSTQITEAFF.